This is a list of T cell receptor beta chains from one sample in a study of cytomegalovirus exposure and HLA in healthy donors. TCRdb's copy holds only in-frame clones and misses some; the assay was immunoSEQ multiplex PCR. The repertoire holds roughly 170,000 clones, with around 80% as singletons. Sequencing was performed on PBMCs. The receptors here all came from a girl aged 2 to 10 in good health and CMV-seropositive. CDR3s include the opening cysteine and the closing phenylalanine or tryptophan. Fields, in order: clone size, J gene, V gene, D gene, CDR3 DNA, CDR3 protein. D genes are given only for firm matches. Clone size is given for some rows only: seen once, a few or many times, or a class if the clone is expanded.

clone_size: NA; j_call: TRBJ1-2; v_call: TRBV4-1; d_call: NA; cdr3_nt: TGCGCCAGCAGCCAACTCGGGTCAGCTAACTATGGCTACACCTTC; cdr3_aa: CASSQLGSANYGYTF
clone_size: few; j_call: TRBJ1-4; v_call: TRBV6-6; d_call: NA; cdr3_nt: TGTGCCAGCAGTTACTCGAGGTGGGGGGAGGGTGAACTGTTTTTT; cdr3_aa: CASSYSRWGEGELFF
clone_size: NA; j_call: TRBJ2-1; v_call: TRBV9; d_call: NA; cdr3_nt: TGTGCCAGCAGCCCGTCAGGGGATTTCTACAATGAGCAGTTCTTC; cdr3_aa: CASSPSGDFYNEQFF
clone_size: NA; j_call: TRBJ2-7; v_call: TRBV30; d_call: TRBD2; cdr3_nt: TGTGCCTGGAGTGTGTCTAGCGGATACTCCTACGAGCAGTACTTC; cdr3_aa: CAWSVSSGYSYEQYF
clone_size: NA; j_call: TRBJ2-3; v_call: TRBV11-3; d_call: TRBD1; cdr3_nt: TGTGCCAGCAGCTCCGGGACAGCTAGCACAGATACGCAGTATTTT; cdr3_aa: CASSSGTASTDTQYF
clone_size: NA; j_call: TRBJ1-2; v_call: TRBV21-1; d_call: NA; cdr3_nt: TGTGCCAGCAGCAAAGACGCGGGTCCTGACTGTGGCTACACCTTC; cdr3_aa: CASSKDAGPDCGYTF
clone_size: NA; j_call: TRBJ2-2; v_call: TRBV28; d_call: TRBD2; cdr3_nt: TGTGCCAGCAGTCCCTTAGCGGGAGGGGTCACCGGGGAGCTGTTTTTT; cdr3_aa: CASSPLAGGVTGELFF
clone_size: NA; j_call: TRBJ2-2; v_call: TRBV27; d_call: NA; cdr3_nt: TGTGCCAGCAGTTTAGAGGCAGGGGCGGTGGAATCCGGGGAGCTGTTTTTT; cdr3_aa: CASSLEAGAVESGELFF
clone_size: NA; j_call: TRBJ2-5; v_call: TRBV28; d_call: TRBD1; cdr3_nt: TGTGCCAGCAGCCGATACAGCTTTCGACAGGGGGCGGGGGAGACCCAGTACTTC; cdr3_aa: CASSRYSFRQGAGETQYF
clone_size: NA; j_call: TRBJ2-7; v_call: TRBV27; d_call: TRBD1; cdr3_nt: TGTGCCAGCAGTTTCGACAGGGCCCTGGTCTACGAGCAGTACTTC; cdr3_aa: CASSFDRALVYEQYF
clone_size: NA; j_call: TRBJ1-5; v_call: TRBV19; d_call: TRBD1; cdr3_nt: TGTGCCAGTAGTACAACCGGGACAGGATGGCATCAGCCCCAGCATTTT; cdr3_aa: CASSTTGTGWHQPQHF
clone_size: NA; j_call: TRBJ2-4; v_call: TRBV6-1; d_call: NA; cdr3_nt: TGTGCCAGCAGTGTGGACAGTAAAAACATTCAGTACTTC; cdr3_aa: CASSVDSKNIQYF
clone_size: NA; j_call: TRBJ1-4; v_call: TRBV5-5; d_call: NA; cdr3_nt: TGTGCCAGCAGCTTGGCGGGTCGCGGGACCTATGAAAAACTGTTTTTT; cdr3_aa: CASSLAGRGTYEKLFF
clone_size: NA; j_call: TRBJ2-3; v_call: TRBV5-1; d_call: NA; cdr3_nt: TGCGCCAGCAGCTTGGGGCTAGCCCCCACAGATACGCAGTATTTT; cdr3_aa: CASSLGLAPTDTQYF
clone_size: NA; j_call: TRBJ2-3; v_call: TRBV28; d_call: TRBD2; cdr3_nt: TGTGCCAGCAGCCTCTATTGGGGGGAGGGCCTGGATACGCAGTATTTT; cdr3_aa: CASSLYWGEGLDTQYF
clone_size: NA; j_call: TRBJ1-2; v_call: TRBV4-1; d_call: NA; cdr3_nt: TGCGCCAGCAGCCTTCGGACAGAGGTTTCTAACTATGGCTACACCTTC; cdr3_aa: CASSLRTEVSNYGYTF
clone_size: once; j_call: TRBJ2-2; v_call: TRBV27; d_call: TRBD1; cdr3_nt: TGTGCCAGCAAGATCGGACAGGGGGCCGCCGGGGAGCTGTTTTTT; cdr3_aa: CASKIGQGAAGELFF
clone_size: NA; j_call: TRBJ1-2; v_call: TRBV2; d_call: NA; cdr3_nt: TGTGCCAGCATTCCCAATCTGACAGGCTATGGCTACACCTTC; cdr3_aa: CASIPNLTGYGYTF
clone_size: NA; j_call: TRBJ1-2; v_call: TRBV19; d_call: TRBD1; cdr3_nt: TGTGCCAGTAGTCTATCTATTGGACAGGGGGCTAACTATGGCTACACCTTC; cdr3_aa: CASSLSIGQGANYGYTF
clone_size: NA; j_call: TRBJ2-1; v_call: TRBV30; d_call: TRBD2; cdr3_nt: TGTGCCTGGACCGCCCAAGGACTAGCGGGATCCTACAATGAGCAGTTCTTC; cdr3_aa: CAWTAQGLAGSYNEQFF
clone_size: NA; j_call: TRBJ1-1; v_call: TRBV6-5; d_call: NA; cdr3_nt: TGTGCCAGCAGATCCCAGGGGTATAGAGGAGCTTTCTTT; cdr3_aa: CASRSQGYRGAFF
clone_size: NA; j_call: TRBJ1-5; v_call: TRBV30; d_call: NA; cdr3_nt: TGTGCCTGGAAGGCAGGGAGCAATCAGCCCCAGCATTTT; cdr3_aa: CAWKAGSNQPQHF
clone_size: NA; j_call: TRBJ2-7; v_call: TRBV18; d_call: NA; cdr3_nt: TGTGCCAGCTCAGCTACAGGGTACGAGCAGTACTTC; cdr3_aa: CASSATGYEQYF
clone_size: few; j_call: TRBJ2-2; v_call: TRBV7-3; d_call: TRBD1; cdr3_nt: TGTGCCAGCAGCGGACAGGGGGCCGGGGAGCTGTTTTTT; cdr3_aa: CASSGQGAGELFF
clone_size: NA; j_call: TRBJ2-5; v_call: TRBV7-3; d_call: TRBD2; cdr3_nt: TGTGCCAGCAGCTTAGGCGGGAGTGAGACCCAGTACTTC; cdr3_aa: CASSLGGSETQYF
clone_size: NA; j_call: TRBJ1-2; v_call: TRBV30; d_call: NA; cdr3_nt: TGTGCCTGGAGGGGTCCAGGGGTTACTAACTATGGCTACACCTTC; cdr3_aa: CAWRGPGVTNYGYTF